This T cell receptor (beta chain) comes out of a study of blood T cell repertoires in COVID-19. Study as a whole: Sources were T cells, B-cell-depleted T cells, or PBMCs; the material itself was cDNA or gDNA.

In the original processing: Researchers report that nucleated cell counts were estimated from reference gene primer amplification. TCRdb's table, derived via immunoSEQ multiplex PCR, lists solely in-frame clones and lacks some. D and trimming were read from the DNA, whereas the V and J calls and clone size are those reported in that table. The repertoire holds just over 250,000 clones, with around 87% as singletons. Sequenced sample: peripheral blood. This clonotype originated in a woman between 50 and 59 years old with acute or convalescent COVID-19.

The CDR3 region has the DNA TGTGCCATCAGTGACCGCGGATACGAGCAGTACTTC. It translates to CAISDRGYEQYF. V is TRBV10-3 and J is TRBJ2-7; D gene unclear. The CDR3 has 12 amino acids. Germline V lookup: CDR1 ENHRY, CDR2 SYGVKD. V was cut by 3 bases and J by 4 bases, with 7 bases left in between.